This T cell receptor beta chain was identified in a study of blood T cell repertoires in COVID-19. For the study at large: Spain, Italy and the United States supplied samples that represented acute and convalescent COVID-19.

Authors' methods: From reference gene primer amplification, estimates of nucleated cell counts were derived. Clones were sequenced by immunoSEQ multiplex PCR, and TCRdb holds only the in-frame ones, with some missing. The DNA gave D and trimming, while V, J and clone size come from that table. The data show tens of thousands of clones, about four fifths seen once. CDR3 length: 15 residues. Germline trimming cut 5 bases from V and 5 bases from J; bases unmatched to any gene: 6. Germline V gives CDR1 LNHDA, CDR2 SQIVND (reference sequence). This TCR came from a woman at least 80 years old with acute or convalescent COVID-19. The chain recombines TRBV19 with TRBJ2-1, with TRBD1 matching over 10 bases. Sequenced input: peripheral blood. The CDR3 loop reads CASSPMTGGHNEQFF. CDR3 sequence (DNA): TGTGCCAGTAGTCCGATGACAGGGGGCCACAATGAGCAGTTCTTC.